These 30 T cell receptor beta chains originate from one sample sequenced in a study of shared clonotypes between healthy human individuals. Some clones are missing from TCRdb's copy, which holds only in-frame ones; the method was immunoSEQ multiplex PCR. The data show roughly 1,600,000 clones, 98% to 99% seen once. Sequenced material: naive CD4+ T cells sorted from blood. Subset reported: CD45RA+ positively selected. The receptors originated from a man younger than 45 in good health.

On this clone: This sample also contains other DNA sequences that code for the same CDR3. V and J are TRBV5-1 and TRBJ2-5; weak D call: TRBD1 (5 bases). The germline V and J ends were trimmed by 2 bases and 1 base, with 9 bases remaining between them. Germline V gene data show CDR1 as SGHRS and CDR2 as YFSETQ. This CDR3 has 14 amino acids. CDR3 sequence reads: CASSFGQGQETQYF. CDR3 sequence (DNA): TGCGCCAGCAGCTTTGGTCAGGGCCAAGAGACCCAGTACTTC.

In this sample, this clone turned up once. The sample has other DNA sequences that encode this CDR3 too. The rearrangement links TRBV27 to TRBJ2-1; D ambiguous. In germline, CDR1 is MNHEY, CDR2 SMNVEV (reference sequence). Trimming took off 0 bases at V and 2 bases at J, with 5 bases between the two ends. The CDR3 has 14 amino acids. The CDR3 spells CASSLSHPYNEQFF. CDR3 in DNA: TGTGCCAGCAGTTTATCTCATCCCTACAATGAGCAGTTCTTC.

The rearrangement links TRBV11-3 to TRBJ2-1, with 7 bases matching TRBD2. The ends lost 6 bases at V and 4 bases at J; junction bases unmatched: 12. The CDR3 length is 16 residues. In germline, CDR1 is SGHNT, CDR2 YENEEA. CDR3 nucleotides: TGTGCCAGCAGTAGATCGGCGCCTAGCGGTTACAATGAGCAGTTCTTC. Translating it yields CASSRSAPSGYNEQFF.

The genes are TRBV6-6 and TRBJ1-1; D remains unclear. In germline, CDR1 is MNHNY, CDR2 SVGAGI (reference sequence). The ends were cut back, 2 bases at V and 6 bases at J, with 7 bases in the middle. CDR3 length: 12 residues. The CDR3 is CASSYGFSEAFF. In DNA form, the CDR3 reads TGTGCCAGCAGTTACGGGTTTTCTGAAGCTTTCTTT.

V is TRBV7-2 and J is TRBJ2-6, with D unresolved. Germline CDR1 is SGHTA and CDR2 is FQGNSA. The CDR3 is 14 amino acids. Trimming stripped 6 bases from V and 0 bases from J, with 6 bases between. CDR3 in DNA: TGTGCCAGCAGGTGGAGCTCTGGGGCCAACGTCCTGACTTTC. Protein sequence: CASRWSSGANVLTF. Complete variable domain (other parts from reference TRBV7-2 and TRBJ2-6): GAGVSQSPSNKVTEKGKDVELRCDPISGHTALYWYRQSLGQGLEFLIYFQGNSAPDKSGLPSDRFSAERTGGSVSTLTIQRTQQEDSAVYLCASRWSSGANVLTFGAGSRLTVL.

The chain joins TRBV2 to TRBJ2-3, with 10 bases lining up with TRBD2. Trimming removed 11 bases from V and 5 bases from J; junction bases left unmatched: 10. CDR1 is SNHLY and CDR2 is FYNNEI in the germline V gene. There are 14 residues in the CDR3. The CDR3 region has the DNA TGTGCCGGGAGAGCGGGAGGGTCGAAAGATACGCAGTATTTT. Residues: CAGRAGGSKDTQYF.

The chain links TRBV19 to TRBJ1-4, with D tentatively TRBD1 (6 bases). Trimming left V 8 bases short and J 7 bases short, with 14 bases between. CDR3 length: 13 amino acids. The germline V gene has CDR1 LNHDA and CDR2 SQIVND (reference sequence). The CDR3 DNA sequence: TGTGCCAGTTCACAGGGATTTGTTGAAAAACTGTTTTTT. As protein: CASSQGFVEKLFF. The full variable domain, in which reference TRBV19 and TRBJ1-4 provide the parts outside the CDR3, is DGGITQSPKYLFRKEGQNVTLSCEQNLNHDAMYWYRQDPGQGLRLIYYSQIVNDFQKGDIAEGYSVSREKKESFPLTVTSAQKNPTAFYLCASSQGFVEKLFFGSGTQLSVL.

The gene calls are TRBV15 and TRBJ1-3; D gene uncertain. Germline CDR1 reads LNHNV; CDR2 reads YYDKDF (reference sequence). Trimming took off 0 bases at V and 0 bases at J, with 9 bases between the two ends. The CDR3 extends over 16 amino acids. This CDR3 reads CATSRDVAASGNTIYF. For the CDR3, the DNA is TGTGCCACCAGCAGAGATGTGGCCGCCTCTGGAAACACCATATATTTT.

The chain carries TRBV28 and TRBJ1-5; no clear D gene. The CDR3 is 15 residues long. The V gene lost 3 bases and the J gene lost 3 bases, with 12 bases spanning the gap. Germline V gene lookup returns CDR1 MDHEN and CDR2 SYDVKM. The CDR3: CASSFFSRPNQPQHF. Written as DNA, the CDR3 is TGTGCCAGCAGTTTTTTTTCCCGACCCAATCAGCCCCAGCATTTT.

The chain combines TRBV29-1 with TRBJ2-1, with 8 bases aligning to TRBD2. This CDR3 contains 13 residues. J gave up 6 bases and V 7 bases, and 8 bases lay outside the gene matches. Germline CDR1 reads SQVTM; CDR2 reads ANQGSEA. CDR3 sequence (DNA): TGCAGCGGCGCCTCCACTAGCGGCAATGAGCAGTTCTTC. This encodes CSGASTSGNEQFF.

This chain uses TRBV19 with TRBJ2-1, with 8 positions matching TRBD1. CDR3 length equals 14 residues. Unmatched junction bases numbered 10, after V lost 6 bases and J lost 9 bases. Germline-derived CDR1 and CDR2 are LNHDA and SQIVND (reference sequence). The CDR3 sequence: CASRGQEDEREQFF. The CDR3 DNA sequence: TGTGCCAGTAGGGGACAGGAGGATGAGCGTGAGCAGTTCTTC.

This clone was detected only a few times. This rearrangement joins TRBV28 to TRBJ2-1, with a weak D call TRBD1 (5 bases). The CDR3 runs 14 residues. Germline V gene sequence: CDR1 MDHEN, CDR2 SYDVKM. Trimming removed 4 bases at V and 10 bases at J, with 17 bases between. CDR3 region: CASSSPPQGREQFF. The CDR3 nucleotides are TGTGCCAGCAGTTCCCCACCTCAGGGCAGGGAGCAGTTCTTC.

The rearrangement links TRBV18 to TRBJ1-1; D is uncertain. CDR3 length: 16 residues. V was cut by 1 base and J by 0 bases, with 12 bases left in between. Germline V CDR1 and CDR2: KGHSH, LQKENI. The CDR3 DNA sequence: TGTGCCAGCTCACCACAGACCGTCCGGATGAACACTGAAGCTTTCTTT. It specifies CASSPQTVRMNTEAFF.

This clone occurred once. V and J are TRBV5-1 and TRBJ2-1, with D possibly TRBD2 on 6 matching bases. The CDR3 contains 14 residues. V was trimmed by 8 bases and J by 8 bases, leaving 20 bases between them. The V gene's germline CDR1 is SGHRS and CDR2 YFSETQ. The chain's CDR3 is CASARDGGFDEQFF. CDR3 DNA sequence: TGCGCCAGTGCCCGGGACGGGGGTTTCGATGAGCAGTTCTTC.

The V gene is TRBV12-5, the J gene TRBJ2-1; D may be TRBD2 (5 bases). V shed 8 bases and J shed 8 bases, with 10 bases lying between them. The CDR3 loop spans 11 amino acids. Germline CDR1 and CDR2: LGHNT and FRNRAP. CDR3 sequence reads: CASSLEDEQFF. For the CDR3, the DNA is TGTGCTAGTTCATTGGAGGATGAGCAGTTCTTC.

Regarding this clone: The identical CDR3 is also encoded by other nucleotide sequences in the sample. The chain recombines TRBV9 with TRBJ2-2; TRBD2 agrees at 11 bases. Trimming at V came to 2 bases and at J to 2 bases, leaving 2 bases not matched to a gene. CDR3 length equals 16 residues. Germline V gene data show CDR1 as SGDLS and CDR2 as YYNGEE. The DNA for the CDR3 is TGTGCCAGCAGCGTGACTAGCGGGGTTAACACCGGGGAGCTGTTTTTT. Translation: CASSVTSGVNTGELFF.

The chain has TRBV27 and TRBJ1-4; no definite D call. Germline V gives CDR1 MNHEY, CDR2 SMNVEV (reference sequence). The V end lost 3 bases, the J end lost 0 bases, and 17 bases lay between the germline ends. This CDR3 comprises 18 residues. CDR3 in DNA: TGTGCCAGCAGTTTTAACTGGGGAATGGGTGCAACTAATGAAAAACTGTTTTTT. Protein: CASSFNWGMGATNEKLFF. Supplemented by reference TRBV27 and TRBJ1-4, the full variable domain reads EAQVTQNPRYLITVTGKKLTVTCSQNMNHEYMSWYRQDPGLGLRQIYYSMNVEVTDKGDVPEGYKVSRKEKRNFPLILESPSPNQTSLYFCASSFNWGMGATNEKLFFGSGTQLSVL.

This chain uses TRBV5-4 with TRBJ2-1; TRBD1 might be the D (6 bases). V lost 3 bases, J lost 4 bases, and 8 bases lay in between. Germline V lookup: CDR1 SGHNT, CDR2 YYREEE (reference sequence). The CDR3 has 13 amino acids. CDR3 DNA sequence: TGTGCCAGCAGCTCTGGACAGTACAATGAGCAGTTCTTC. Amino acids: CASSSGQYNEQFF.

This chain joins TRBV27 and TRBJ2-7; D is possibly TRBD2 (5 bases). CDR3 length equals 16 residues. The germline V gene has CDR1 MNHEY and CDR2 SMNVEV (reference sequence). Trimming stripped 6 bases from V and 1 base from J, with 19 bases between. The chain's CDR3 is CASSSRLGRGSYEQYF. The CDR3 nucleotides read TGTGCCAGCAGCTCCCGGTTGGGCCGGGGTTCCTACGAGCAGTACTTC.

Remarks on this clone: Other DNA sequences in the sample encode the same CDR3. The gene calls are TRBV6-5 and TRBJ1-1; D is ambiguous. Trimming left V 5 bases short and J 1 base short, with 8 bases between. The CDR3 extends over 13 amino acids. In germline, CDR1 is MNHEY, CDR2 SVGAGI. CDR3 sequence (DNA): TGTGCCAGCAGTGCCGCTCGGAACACTGAAGCTTTCTTT. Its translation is CASSAARNTEAFF.

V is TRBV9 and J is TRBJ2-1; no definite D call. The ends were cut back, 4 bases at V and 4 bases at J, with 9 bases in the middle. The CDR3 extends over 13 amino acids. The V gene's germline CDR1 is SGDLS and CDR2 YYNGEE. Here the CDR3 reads CASSSSAYNEQFF. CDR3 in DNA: TGTGCCAGCAGCTCGAGCGCATACAATGAGCAGTTCTTC.

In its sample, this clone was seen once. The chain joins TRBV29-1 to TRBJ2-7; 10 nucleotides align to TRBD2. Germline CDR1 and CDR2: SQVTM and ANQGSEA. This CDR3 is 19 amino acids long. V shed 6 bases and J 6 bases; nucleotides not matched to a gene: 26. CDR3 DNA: TGCAGCGTCCAGAGGGGCGTTGCTAGCGGGAGTAGTCCCTGGGTCGAGCAGTACTTC. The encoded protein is CSVQRGVASGSSPWVEQYF.

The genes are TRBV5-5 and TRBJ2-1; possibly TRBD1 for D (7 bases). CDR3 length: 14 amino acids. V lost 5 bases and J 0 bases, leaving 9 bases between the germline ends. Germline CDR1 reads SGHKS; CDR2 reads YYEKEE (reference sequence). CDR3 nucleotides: TGTGCCAGCAGGGAGGGGGCCTCCTACAATGAGCAGTTCTTC. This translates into CASREGASYNEQFF.

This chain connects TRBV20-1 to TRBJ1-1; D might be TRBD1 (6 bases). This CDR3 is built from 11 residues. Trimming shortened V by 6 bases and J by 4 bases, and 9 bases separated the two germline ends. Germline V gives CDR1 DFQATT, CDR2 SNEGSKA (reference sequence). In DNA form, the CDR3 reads TGCAGTGCGACACAGGGCACTGAAGCTTTCTTT. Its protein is CSATQGTEAFF.

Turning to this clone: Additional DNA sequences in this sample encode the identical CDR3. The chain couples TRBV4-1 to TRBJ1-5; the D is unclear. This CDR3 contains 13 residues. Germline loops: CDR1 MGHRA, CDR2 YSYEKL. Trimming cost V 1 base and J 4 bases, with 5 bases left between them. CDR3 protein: CASSQGSNQPQHF. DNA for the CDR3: TGCGCCAGCAGCCAAGGCTCAAATCAGCCCCAGCATTTT.

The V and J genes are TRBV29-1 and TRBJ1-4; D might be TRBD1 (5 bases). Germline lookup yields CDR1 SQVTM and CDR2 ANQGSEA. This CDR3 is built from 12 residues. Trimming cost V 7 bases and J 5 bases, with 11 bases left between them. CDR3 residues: CSARDPNEKLFF. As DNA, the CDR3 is TGCAGCGCCCGGGACCCCAATGAAAAACTGTTTTTT.

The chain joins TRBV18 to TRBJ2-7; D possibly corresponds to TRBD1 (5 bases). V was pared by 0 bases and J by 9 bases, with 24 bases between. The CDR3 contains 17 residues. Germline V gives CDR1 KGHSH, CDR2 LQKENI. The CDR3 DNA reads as TGTGCCAGCTCACCACCCGCTCCCAGGGTGTCCACGTATGTGCAGTACTTC. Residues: CASSPPAPRVSTYVQYF.

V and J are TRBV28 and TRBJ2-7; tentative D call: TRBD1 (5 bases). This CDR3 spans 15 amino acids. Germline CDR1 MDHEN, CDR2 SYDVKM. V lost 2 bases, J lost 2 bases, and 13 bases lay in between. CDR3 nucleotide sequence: TGTGCCAGCAGTTTACCTCCAGGGAATCCCTACGAGCAGTACTTC. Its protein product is CASSLPPGNPYEQYF.

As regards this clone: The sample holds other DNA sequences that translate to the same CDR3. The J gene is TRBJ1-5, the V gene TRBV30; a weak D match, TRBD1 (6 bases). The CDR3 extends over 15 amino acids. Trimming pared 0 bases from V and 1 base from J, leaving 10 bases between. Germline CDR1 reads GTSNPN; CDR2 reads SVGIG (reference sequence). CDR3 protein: CAWSVLGTSNQPQHF. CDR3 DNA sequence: TGTGCCTGGAGTGTCCTCGGGACAAGCAATCAGCCCCAGCATTTT.

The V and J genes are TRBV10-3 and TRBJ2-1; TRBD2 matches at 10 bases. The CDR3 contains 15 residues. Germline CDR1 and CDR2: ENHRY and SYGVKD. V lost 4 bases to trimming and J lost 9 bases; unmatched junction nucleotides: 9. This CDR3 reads CAISALAGVRGEQFF. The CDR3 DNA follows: TGTGCCATCAGTGCGCTAGCGGGAGTAAGGGGTGAGCAGTTCTTC.